This T cell receptor (beta chain) was identified during a study of radiation and T cells in renal cell carcinoma. For the study at large: Nephrectomy followed 15 Gy stereotactic body radiation by 4 weeks.

The protocol was immunoSEQ multiplex PCR, while the TCRdb copy is restricted to in-frame clones and leaves out a portion. The sample has 100,000 to 150,000 clones; roughly four fifths are singletons. Remarks on this clone: Its antigen remains unknown.

The time point was: blood 2 weeks post-SBRT. Sample treatment: 15 Gy SBRT to primary tumor, nephrectomy 4 weeks later. Study-wide results and caveats: Pretreatment tumor biopsies were lacking, so baseline clonotypes are unknown. Top tumor clonotypes rose in blood 2 weeks post-radiation, then contracted.

Unmatched junction bases numbered 11, after V lost 0 bases and J lost 5 bases. CDR1 SGHRS and CDR2 YFSETQ come from the germline V gene. This CDR3 is 17 amino acids long. This clonotype was sampled from a man aged 50 to 60 with renal cell carcinoma. The sequenced sample was blood, obtained from a patient whose treatment included radiotherapy and nephrectomy. This chain connects TRBV5-1 to TRBJ2-5; TRBD2 matches at 9 bases. The CDR3 DNA follows: TGCGCCAGCAGCTTGGCCCCAACTAGCGGGTGGATGGAGACCCAGTACTTC. Translated: CASSLAPTSGWMETQYF.